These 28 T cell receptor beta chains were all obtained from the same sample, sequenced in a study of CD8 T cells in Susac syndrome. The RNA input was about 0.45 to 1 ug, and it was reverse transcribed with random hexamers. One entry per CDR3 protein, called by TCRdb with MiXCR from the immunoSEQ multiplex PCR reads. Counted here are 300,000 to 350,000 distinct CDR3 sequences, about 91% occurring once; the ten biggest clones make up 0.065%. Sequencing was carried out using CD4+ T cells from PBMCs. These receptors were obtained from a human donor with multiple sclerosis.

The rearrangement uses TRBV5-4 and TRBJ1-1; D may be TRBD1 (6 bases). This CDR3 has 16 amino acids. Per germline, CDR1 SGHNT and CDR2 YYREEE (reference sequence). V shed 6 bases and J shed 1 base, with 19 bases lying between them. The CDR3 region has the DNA TGTGCCAGCAACCCCCGGCCGGGACACCAGAACACTGAAGCTTTCTTT. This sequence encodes CASNPRPGHQNTEAFF.

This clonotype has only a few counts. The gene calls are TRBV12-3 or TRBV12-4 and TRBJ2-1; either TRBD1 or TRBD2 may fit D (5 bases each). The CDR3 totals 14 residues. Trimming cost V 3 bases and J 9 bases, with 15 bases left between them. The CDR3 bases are TGTGCCAGCAGTTTTGGCAGGGAGCAGGGTGAGCAGTTCTTC. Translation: CASSFGREQGEQFF.

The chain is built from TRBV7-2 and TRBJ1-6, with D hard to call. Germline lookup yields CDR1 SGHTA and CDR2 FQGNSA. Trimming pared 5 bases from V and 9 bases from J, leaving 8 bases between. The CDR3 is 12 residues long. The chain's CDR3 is CASSAVGSPLHF. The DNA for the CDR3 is TGTGCCAGCAGCGCCGTGGGTTCACCCCTCCACTTT.

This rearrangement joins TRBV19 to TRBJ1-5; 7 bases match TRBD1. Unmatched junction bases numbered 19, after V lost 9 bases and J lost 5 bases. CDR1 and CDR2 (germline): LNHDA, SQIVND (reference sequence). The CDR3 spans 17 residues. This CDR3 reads CASRGMIWRQKHQPQHF. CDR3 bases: TGTGCCAGCAGGGGGATGATTTGGAGACAGAAACATCAGCCCCAGCATTTT.

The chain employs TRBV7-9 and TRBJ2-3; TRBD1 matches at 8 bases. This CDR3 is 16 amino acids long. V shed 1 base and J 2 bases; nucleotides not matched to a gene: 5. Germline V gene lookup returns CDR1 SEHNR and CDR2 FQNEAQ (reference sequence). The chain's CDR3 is CASSLGQGANTDTQYF. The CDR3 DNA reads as TGTGCCAGCAGCTTAGGTCAGGGGGCGAACACAGATACGCAGTATTTT.

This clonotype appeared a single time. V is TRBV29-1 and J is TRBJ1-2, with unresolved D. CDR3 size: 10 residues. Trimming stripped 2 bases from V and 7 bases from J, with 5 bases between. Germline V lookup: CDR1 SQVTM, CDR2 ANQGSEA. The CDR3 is CSVERPGYTF. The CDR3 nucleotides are TGCAGCGTTGAACGTCCTGGCTACACCTTC.

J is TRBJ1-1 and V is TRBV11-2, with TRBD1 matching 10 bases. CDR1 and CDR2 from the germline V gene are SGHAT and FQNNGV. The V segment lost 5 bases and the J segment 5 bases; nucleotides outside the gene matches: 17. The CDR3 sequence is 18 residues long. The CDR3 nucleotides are TGTGCCAGCAGCCCGGGACAGGGGATGAGGCGCGATTGGACTGAAGCTTTCTTT. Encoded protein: CASSPGQGMRRDWTEAFF.

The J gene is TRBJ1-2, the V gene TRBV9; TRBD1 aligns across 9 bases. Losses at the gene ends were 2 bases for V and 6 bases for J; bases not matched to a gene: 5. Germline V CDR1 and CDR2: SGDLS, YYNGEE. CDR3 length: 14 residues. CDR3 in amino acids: CASSVPGTGNGYTF. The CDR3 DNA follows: TGTGCCAGCAGCGTCCCCGGGACAGGGAATGGCTACACCTTC.

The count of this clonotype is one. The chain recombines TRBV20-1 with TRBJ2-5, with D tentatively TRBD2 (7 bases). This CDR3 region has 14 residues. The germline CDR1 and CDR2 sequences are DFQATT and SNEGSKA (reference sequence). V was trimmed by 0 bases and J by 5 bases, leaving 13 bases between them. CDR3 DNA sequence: TGCAGTGCTAGAGAGGGGGGGGGCCTTGAGACCCAGTACTTC. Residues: CSAREGGGLETQYF.

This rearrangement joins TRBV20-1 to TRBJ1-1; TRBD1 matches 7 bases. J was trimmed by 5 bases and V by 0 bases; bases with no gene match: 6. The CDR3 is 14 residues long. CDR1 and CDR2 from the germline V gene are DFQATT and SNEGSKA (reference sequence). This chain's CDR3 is CSARDPQGVTEAFF. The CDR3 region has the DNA TGCAGTGCTAGAGATCCGCAGGGGGTAACTGAAGCTTTCTTT.

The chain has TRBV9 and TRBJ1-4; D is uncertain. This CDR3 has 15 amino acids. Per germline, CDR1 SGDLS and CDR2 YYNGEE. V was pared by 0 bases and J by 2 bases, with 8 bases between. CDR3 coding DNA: TGTGCCAGCAGCGTAGGAGCCAGCACTAATGAAAAACTGTTTTTT. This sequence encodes CASSVGASTNEKLFF.

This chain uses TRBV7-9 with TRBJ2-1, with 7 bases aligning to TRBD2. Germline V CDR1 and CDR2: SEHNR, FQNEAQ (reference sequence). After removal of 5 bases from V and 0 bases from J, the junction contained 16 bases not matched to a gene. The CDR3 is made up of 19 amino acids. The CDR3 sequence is CASSPAIMSSGDSYNEQFF. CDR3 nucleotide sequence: TGTGCCAGCAGCCCTGCCATCATGTCTAGCGGAGACTCCTACAATGAGCAGTTCTTC.

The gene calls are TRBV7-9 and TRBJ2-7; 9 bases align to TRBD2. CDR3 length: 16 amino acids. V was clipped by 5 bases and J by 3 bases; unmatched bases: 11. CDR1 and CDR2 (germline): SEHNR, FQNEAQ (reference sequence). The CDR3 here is CASSPQGTSRFYEQYF. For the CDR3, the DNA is TGTGCCAGCAGCCCCCAAGGGACTAGCAGGTTCTACGAGCAGTACTTC. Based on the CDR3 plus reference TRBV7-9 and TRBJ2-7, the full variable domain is DTGVSQNPRHKITKRGQNVTFRCDPISEHNRLYWYRQTLGQGPEFLTYFQNEAQLEKSRLLSDRFSAERPKGSFSTLEIQRTEQGDSAMYLCASSPQGTSRFYEQYFGPGTRLTVT.

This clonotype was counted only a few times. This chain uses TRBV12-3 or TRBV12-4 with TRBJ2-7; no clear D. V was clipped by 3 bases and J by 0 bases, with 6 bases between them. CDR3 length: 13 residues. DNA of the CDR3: TGTGCCAGCAGTTTCGGCACCTCCTACGAGCAGTACTTC. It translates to CASSFGTSYEQYF.

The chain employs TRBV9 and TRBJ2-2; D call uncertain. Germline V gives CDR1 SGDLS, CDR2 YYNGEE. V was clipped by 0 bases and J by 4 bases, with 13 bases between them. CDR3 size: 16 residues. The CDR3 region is CASSVGANPGTGELFF. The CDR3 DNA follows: TGTGCCAGCAGCGTAGGCGCCAACCCGGGCACCGGGGAGCTGTTTTTT.

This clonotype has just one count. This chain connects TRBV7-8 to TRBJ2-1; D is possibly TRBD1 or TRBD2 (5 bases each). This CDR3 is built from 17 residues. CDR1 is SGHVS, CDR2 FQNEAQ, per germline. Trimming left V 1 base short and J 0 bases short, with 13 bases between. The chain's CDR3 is CASSLGGPGSSYNEQFF. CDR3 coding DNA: TGTGCCAGCAGCTTAGGGGGACCGGGGAGCTCCTACAATGAGCAGTTCTTC.

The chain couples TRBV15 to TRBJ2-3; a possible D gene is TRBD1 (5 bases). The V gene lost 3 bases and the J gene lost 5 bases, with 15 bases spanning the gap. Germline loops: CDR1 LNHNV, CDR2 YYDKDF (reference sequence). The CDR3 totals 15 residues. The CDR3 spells CATSRSAGTGDTQYF. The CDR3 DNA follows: TGTGCCACCAGCAGGAGTGCTGGAACAGGAGATACGCAGTATTTT. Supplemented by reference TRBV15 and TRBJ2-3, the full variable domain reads DAMVIQNPRYQVTQFGKPVTLSCSQTLNHNVMYWYQQKSSQAPKLLFHYYDKDFNNEADTPDNFQSRRPNTSFCFLDIRSPGLGDTAMYLCATSRSAGTGDTQYFGPGTRLTVL.

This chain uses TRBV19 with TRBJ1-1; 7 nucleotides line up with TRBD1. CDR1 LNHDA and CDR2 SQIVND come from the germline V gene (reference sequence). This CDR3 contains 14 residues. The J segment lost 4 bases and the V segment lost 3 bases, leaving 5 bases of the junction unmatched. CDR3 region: CASSIFTGATEAFF. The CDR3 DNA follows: TGTGCCAGTAGTATTTTTACAGGGGCCACTGAAGCTTTCTTT. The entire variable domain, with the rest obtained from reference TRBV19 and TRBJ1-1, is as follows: DGGITQSPKYLFRKEGQNVTLSCEQNLNHDAMYWYRQDPGQGLRLIYYSQIVNDFQKGDIAEGYSVSREKKESFPLTVTSAQKNPTAFYLCASSIFTGATEAFFGQGTRLTVV.

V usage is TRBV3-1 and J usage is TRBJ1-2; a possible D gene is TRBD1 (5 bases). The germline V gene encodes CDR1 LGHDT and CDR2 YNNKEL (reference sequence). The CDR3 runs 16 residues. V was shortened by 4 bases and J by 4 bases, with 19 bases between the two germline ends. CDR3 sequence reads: CASSRGGASEAYGYTF. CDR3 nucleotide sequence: TGTGCCAGCAGCCGTGGAGGGGCCTCAGAAGCCTATGGCTACACCTTC.

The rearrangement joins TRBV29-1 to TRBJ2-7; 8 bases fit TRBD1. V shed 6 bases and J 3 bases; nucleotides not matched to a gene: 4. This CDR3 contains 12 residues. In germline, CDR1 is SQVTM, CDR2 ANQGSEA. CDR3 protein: CSVTGANYEQYF. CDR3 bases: TGCAGCGTGACAGGGGCGAACTACGAGCAGTACTTC.

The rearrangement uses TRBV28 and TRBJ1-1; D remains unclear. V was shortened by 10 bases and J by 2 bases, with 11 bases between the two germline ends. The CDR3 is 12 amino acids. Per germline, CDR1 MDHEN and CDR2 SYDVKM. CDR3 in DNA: TGTGCCATCCTACCTAGAAACACTGAAGCTTTCTTT. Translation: CAILPRNTEAFF.

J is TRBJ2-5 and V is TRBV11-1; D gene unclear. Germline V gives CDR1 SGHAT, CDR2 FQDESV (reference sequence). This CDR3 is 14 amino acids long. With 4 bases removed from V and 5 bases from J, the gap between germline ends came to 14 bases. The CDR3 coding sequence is TGTGCCAGCAGCTCCCCGACAATTATCGAGACCCAGTACTTC. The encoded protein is CASSSPTIIETQYF. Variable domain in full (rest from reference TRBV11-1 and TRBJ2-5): EAEVAQSPRYKITEKSQAVAFWCDPISGHATLYWYRQILGQGPELLVQFQDESVVDDSQLPKDRFSAERLKGVDSTLKIQPAELGDSAMYLCASSSPTIIETQYFGPGTRLLVL.

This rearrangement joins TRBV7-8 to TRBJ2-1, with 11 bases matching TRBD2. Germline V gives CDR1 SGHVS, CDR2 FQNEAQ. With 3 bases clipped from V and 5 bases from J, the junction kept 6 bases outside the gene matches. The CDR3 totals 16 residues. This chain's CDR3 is CASSFVLAGGDNEQFF. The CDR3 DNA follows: TGTGCCAGCAGCTTCGTTCTAGCGGGGGGAGACAATGAGCAGTTCTTC.

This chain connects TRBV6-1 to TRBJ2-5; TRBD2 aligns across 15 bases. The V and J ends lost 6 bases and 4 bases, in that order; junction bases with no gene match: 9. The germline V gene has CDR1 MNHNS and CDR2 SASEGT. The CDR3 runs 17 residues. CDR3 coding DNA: TGTGCCAGCAGCGGGACGGGACTAGCGGGAGGTGCAGAGACCCAGTACTTC. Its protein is CASSGTGLAGGAETQYF.

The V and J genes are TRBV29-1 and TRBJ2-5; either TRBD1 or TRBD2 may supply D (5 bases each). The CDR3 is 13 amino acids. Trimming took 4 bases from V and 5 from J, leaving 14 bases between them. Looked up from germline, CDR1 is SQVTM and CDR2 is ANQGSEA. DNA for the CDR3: TGCAGCGTTGTCCACAGGAGGAGGGAGACCCAGTACTTC. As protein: CSVVHRRRETQYF.

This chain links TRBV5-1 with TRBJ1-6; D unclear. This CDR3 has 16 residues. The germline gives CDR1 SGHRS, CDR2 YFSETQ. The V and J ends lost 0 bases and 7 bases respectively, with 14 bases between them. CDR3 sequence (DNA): TGCGCCAGCAGCTTGGTGGGCAGTGATCCCAATTCACCCCTCCACTTT. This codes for CASSLVGSDPNSPLHF.

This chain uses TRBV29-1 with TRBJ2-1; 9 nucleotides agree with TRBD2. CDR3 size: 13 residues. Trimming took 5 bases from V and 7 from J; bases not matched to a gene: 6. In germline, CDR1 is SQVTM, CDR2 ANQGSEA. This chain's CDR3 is CSVLAGGGNEQFF. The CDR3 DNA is TGCAGCGTTCTTGCGGGAGGGGGTAATGAGCAGTTCTTC.

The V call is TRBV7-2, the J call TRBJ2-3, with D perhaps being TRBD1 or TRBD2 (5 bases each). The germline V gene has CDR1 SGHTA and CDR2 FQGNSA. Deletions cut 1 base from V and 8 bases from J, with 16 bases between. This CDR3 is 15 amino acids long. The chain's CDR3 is CASSLDGAPGGTQYF. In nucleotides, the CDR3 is TGTGCCAGCAGCTTAGACGGAGCGCCTGGGGGTACGCAGTATTTT.